This T cell receptor (beta chain) was recovered during a study of blood T cell repertoires in COVID-19. Study-wide background: Spain, Italy and the United States supplied samples that represented acute and convalescent COVID-19.

V lost 1 base and J 1 base, leaving 7 bases between the germline ends. The CDR3 is 14 residues long. In germline, CDR1 is SGHNT, CDR2 YENEEA. In the authors' workflow: Estimates of nucleated cell counts were drawn from the amplification of reference gene primers. Produced via immunoSEQ multiplex PCR; TCRdb's table is partial and in-frame only. D and trimming come from the DNA, and the V and J calls and clone size come from that table. Of approximately 440,000 clones listed, roughly 88% were seen once; the top ten hold about 12%. The clonotype was recovered from a woman between 45 and 60 years old with COVID-19, enrolled during active disease. Sequencing was done on a sample of peripheral blood. This chain connects TRBV11-3 to TRBJ1-1; D is undetermined. CDR3 in DNA: TGTGCCAGCAGCTTAGGCGGCAGGAACACTGAAGCTTTCTTT. It translates to CASSLGGRNTEAFF. The full variable domain, its missing parts supplied by reference TRBV11-3 and TRBJ1-1, is EAGVVQSPRYKIIEKKQPVAFWCNPISGHNTLYWYLQNLGQGPELLIRYENEEAVDDSQLPKDRFSAERLKGVDSTLKIQPAELGDSAVYLCASSLGGRNTEAFFGQGTRLTVV.